This T cell receptor (beta chain) comes out of a study of T cells in Graves' hyperthyroidism and ophthalmopathy. TCR beta CDR3 region amplification was performed from RNA transcripts. The HTBI primer set was used in a first-round RT-PCR of the TCR CDR3. TCRdb analysed the multiplex PCR reads with MiXCR anew, one entry per CDR3 protein. The sample consists of hundreds of thousands of distinct CDR3 sequences, roughly 13% of them appearing once. The sequence was obtained from a woman in her 30s with Graves' hyperthyroidism. Sequencing used blood.

CDR3: CASSYGRQGLTYEQYF. In nucleotides, the CDR3 is TGTGCCAGCAGTTACGGGAGACAGGGGTTAACCTACGAGCAGTACTTC. The genes are TRBV6-5 and TRBJ2-7; 8 bases are shared with TRBD1. The germline V gene encodes CDR1 MNHEY and CDR2 SVGAGI. CDR3 size: 16 residues. Unmatched junction bases numbered 8, after V lost 2 bases and J lost 2 bases.